This T cell receptor beta chain was identified during a study of cytomegalovirus exposure and HLA in healthy donors. General study findings and limits: A link between a missense DCLRE1C variant and TCR beta V- and J-gene trimming emerged from a later analysis. HLA-A and HLA-B allele assignments for most subjects were reportedly predicted accurately using TCR beta sequences. Indistinguishable V segments such as TRBV6-2 and TRBV6-3 were excluded.

This CDR3 contains 12 residues. CDR1 is SGHNT and CDR2 is YYREEE in the germline V gene (reference sequence). The PCR ran on 60 Vbeta and 13 Jbeta primers. Profiling relied on immunoSEQ multiplex PCR, and the TCRdb table lists in-frame clones only, not all of them. The sample carries about 150,000 clones, about two thirds recorded once. This clone has more than one count but fewer than ten. The target antigen is unknown. The chain joins TRBV5-4 to TRBJ2-5, with D unclear. TRBJ2-7 explains the end of the DNA better; the J call may be wrong. This clonotype originated in a man in his forties or fifties in good health and CMV-seropositive. Sequenced material: PBMCs. In DNA form, the CDR3 reads TGTGCCAGCAGCTTGGGGAGCTCCGAGCAGTACTTC. Translating gives CASSLGSSEQYF.